Listed below are T cell receptor beta chains from one sample, sequenced in a study of blood T cell repertoires in COVID-19. Assay used: immunoSEQ multiplex PCR; TCRdb lists only in-frame clones, some missing. The repertoire holds 250,000 to 350,000 clones, with approximately 82% as singletons. The sample consisted of peripheral blood. These receptors came from a woman aged 45-60 years with acute or convalescent COVID-19. CDR3s include the opening cysteine and the closing phenylalanine or tryptophan. D genes are given only for firm matches. Some rows have no size entry. The others give once, few or many, or a class for an expanded clone.

size: NA
D: TRBD1
V: TRBV24-1
J: TRBJ2-5
DNA: TGTGCCACCAGTGACCGCACAGGGGGTGAGACCCAGTACTTC
CDR3: CATSDRTGGETQYF

size: NA
D: TRBD2
V: TRBV9
J: TRBJ2-3
DNA: TGTGCCAGCACGAGGCCCGGGGGGGCGGGGACAGATACGCAGTATTTT
CDR3: CASTRPGGAGTDTQYF

size: NA
D: NA
V: TRBV11-2
J: TRBJ2-1
DNA: TGTGCCAGCAGCTTATTCAGGCACAATGAGCAGTTCTTC
CDR3: CASSLFRHNEQFF

size: NA
D: NA
V: TRBV3-1/TRBV3-2
J: TRBJ2-2
DNA: TGTGCCAGCAGCCAACGTGGGAGAGAGCTGTTTTTT
CDR3: CASSQRGRELFF

size: NA
D: TRBD1
V: TRBV27
J: TRBJ1-5
DNA: TGTGCCAGCAGAGACAGGGGTGGCAATCAGCCCCAGCATTTT
CDR3: CASRDRGGNQPQHF

size: once
D: NA
V: TRBV3-1/TRBV3-2
J: TRBJ1-1
DNA: TGTGCCAGCAGCCAAGGGTACGGGGGAACTGAAGCTTTCTTT
CDR3: CASSQGYGGTEAFF

size: NA
D: TRBD1
V: TRBV6-2/TRBV6-3
J: TRBJ2-2
DNA: TGTGCCAGCAACCCCCAGGGGGAATACGGGGAGCTGTTTTTT
CDR3: CASNPQGEYGELFF

size: NA
D: NA
V: TRBV7-3
J: TRBJ2-1
DNA: TGTGCCAGCAGCTTAAACCCCCCGGGTACCTACAATGAGCAGTTCTTC
CDR3: CASSLNPPGTYNEQFF

size: once
D: NA
V: TRBV18
J: TRBJ1-5
DNA: TGTGCCAGCTCACCCTCGGGGTCCCAGCCCCAGCATTTT
CDR3: CASSPSGSQPQHF

size: few
D: NA
V: TRBV9
J: TRBJ1-4
DNA: TGTGCCAGCAGCGTAGGCACAGGGTATAATGAAAAACTGTTTTTT
CDR3: CASSVGTGYNEKLFF

size: NA
D: TRBD1
V: TRBV5-1
J: TRBJ1-1
DNA: TGCGCCAGCAGCTTAGCGGGACAGGGGCACCCTGAAGCTTTCTTT
CDR3: CASSLAGQGHPEAFF

size: NA
D: NA
V: TRBV27
J: TRBJ2-2
DNA: TGTGCCAGCAGGGAGGACACCGGGGAGCTGTTTTTT
CDR3: CASREDTGELFF

size: NA
D: NA
V: TRBV7-9
J: TRBJ2-5
DNA: TGTGCCATCCTAAGGGGGCAAGAGACCCAGTACTTC
CDR3: CAILRGQETQYF

size: NA
D: TRBD2
V: TRBV11-2
J: TRBJ2-5
DNA: TGTGCCAGCAGCTTAGTTGGGGGGGAGGTAGAGACCCAGTACTTC
CDR3: CASSLVGGEVETQYF

size: NA
D: NA
V: TRBV30
J: TRBJ1-4
DNA: TGTGCCTGGAGTGTATTGCCGGGGGAACTGTTTTTT
CDR3: CAWSVLPGELFF

size: NA
D: NA
V: TRBV18
J: TRBJ1-2
DNA: TGTGCCAGCTCTCATGACAGGCTCTATGGCTACACCTTC
CDR3: CASSHDRLYGYTF

size: NA
D: TRBD1
V: TRBV5-1
J: TRBJ2-1
DNA: TGCGCCAGCAGCCAGGGACAGGGCTATGAGCAGTTCTTC
CDR3: CASSQGQGYEQFF

size: NA
D: NA
V: TRBV12-5
J: TRBJ2-3
DNA: TGTGCTAGTGGTTCCGGGACATCTAGCACAGATACGCAGTATTTT
CDR3: CASGSGTSSTDTQYF

size: NA
D: TRBD2
V: TRBV4-2
J: TRBJ2-3
DNA: TGTGCCAGCAGCCAAGATGCAGCGGGGTACACAGATACGCAGTATTTT
CDR3: CASSQDAAGYTDTQYF

size: NA
D: TRBD2
V: TRBV5-1
J: TRBJ2-1
DNA: TGCGCCAGCAGCTTGGGTAGCGGGAATGGTAATGAGCAGTTCTTC
CDR3: CASSLGSGNGNEQFF

size: NA
D: NA
V: TRBV5-1
J: TRBJ2-3
DNA: TGCGCCAGCAGCTCGGGTGGGGGCTTTTACACAGATACGCAGTATTTT
CDR3: CASSSGGGFYTDTQYF

size: NA
D: NA
V: TRBV6-2/TRBV6-3
J: TRBJ1-5
DNA: TGTGCCAGCAGTCCACTGAAGTTTCGGGAGGGGACGAGCAATCAGCCCCAGCATTTT
CDR3: CASSPLKFREGTSNQPQHF

size: NA
D: NA
V: TRBV3-1/TRBV3-2
J: TRBJ1-4
DNA: TGTGCCAGCAGCCAAGGGCGGCAGCCGAATGAAAAACTGTTTTTT
CDR3: CASSQGRQPNEKLFF

size: NA
D: NA
V: TRBV6-5
J: TRBJ1-4
DNA: TGTGCCAGCATAACCCCCCGCAGGGAAAAACTGTTTTTT
CDR3: CASITPRREKLFF

size: NA
D: NA
V: TRBV7-9
J: TRBJ2-3
DNA: TGTGCCAGCAGCTCCAGACTAGTCCCCGATACGCAGTATTTT
CDR3: CASSSRLVPDTQYF

size: NA
D: TRBD1
V: TRBV27
J: TRBJ1-1
DNA: TGTGCCAGCAGTCCTCCGGGACAGGGGCCGAACACTGAAGCTTTCTTT
CDR3: CASSPPGQGPNTEAFF

size: once
D: NA
V: TRBV12-2
J: TRBJ1-1
DNA: TGTGCAAGTCGCGTAAAGGGAGGCAACACTGAAGCTTTCTTT
CDR3: CASRVKGGNTEAFF

size: NA
D: NA
V: TRBV19
J: TRBJ1-4
DNA: TGTGCCAGTATTACTAAGGGGAGGTACGAAAAACTGTTTTTT
CDR3: CASITKGRYEKLFF

size: few
D: TRBD2
V: TRBV30
J: TRBJ2-7
DNA: TGTGCCTGGGGGACTAGCGAGTACGAGCAGTACTTC
CDR3: CAWGTSEYEQYF

size: NA
D: NA
V: TRBV12-5
J: TRBJ2-7
DNA: TGTGCTAGTGGTTTGGCCCCCAACAGTGAAGAGCAGTACTTC
CDR3: CASGLAPNSEEQYF

size: NA
D: TRBD1
V: TRBV5-4
J: TRBJ1-1
DNA: TGTGCCAGCAGCTGGGGACAGGGCCGGGCTGAAGCTTTCTTT
CDR3: CASSWGQGRAEAFF

size: NA
D: NA
V: TRBV19
J: TRBJ1-1
DNA: TGTGCCAGTAGTATATCCATGAACACTGAAGCTTTCTTT
CDR3: CASSISMNTEAFF

size: NA
D: NA
V: TRBV7-6
J: TRBJ2-2
DNA: TGTGCCAGCAGTTGGGCAGGGCTCGGGGAGCTGTTTTTT
CDR3: CASSWAGLGELFF

size: NA
D: NA
V: TRBV2
J: TRBJ1-2
DNA: TGTGCCAGCAGGGTAAACCAGGGAATCTATGGCTACACCTTC
CDR3: CASRVNQGIYGYTF

size: NA
D: NA
V: TRBV30
J: TRBJ1-5
DNA: TGTGCCTGGAGTGTTGGGCTAATTGGCAATCAGCCCCAGCATTTT
CDR3: CAWSVGLIGNQPQHF

size: NA
D: TRBD1
V: TRBV18
J: TRBJ1-1
DNA: TGTGCCAGCTCATCCCAGGGGGATCAAACTGAAGCTTTCTTT
CDR3: CASSSQGDQTEAFF

size: NA
D: NA
V: TRBV27
J: TRBJ2-1
DNA: TGTGCCAGCAGCCCCGGGTACAATGAGCAGTTCTTC
CDR3: CASSPGYNEQFF

size: NA
D: NA
V: TRBV27
J: TRBJ2-7
DNA: TGTGCCAGCAGTTTATCAGCCGACAGCGTCTACGAGCAGTACTTC
CDR3: CASSLSADSVYEQYF

size: NA
D: NA
V: TRBV18
J: TRBJ2-5
DNA: TGTGCCACTCAGGGGGAGGAGACCCAAGAGACCCAGTACTTC
CDR3: CATQGEETQETQYF

size: NA
D: TRBD1
V: TRBV25-1
J: TRBJ1-1
DNA: TGTGCCAGCAGTGAAGGGGACAGGGTTCCTTTCTTT
CDR3: CASSEGDRVPFF

size: NA
D: NA
V: TRBV4-2
J: TRBJ2-4
DNA: TGTGCCAGCAGCCAAGATGGGGCGGGGGCAACCAAAAACATTCAGTACTTC
CDR3: CASSQDGAGATKNIQYF

size: NA
D: TRBD1
V: TRBV6-5
J: TRBJ1-2
DNA: TGTGCCATACTAAGGACAGGGGCTAACTATGGCTACACCTTC
CDR3: CAILRTGANYGYTF

size: once
D: NA
V: TRBV2
J: TRBJ2-5
DNA: TGTGCCAGCAGTGAAAGGCCCAGTCGAGGGGAGACCCAGTACTTC
CDR3: CASSERPSRGETQYF

size: NA
D: TRBD2
V: TRBV20-1
J: TRBJ2-1
DNA: TGCAGTGCTAGTCCCTGGACTAGCGGGAGTTTTTTGATAAATGAGCAGTTCTTC
CDR3: CSASPWTSGSFLINEQFF

size: NA
D: TRBD1
V: TRBV6-5
J: TRBJ2-4
DNA: TGTGCCAGCACCCAAAACAGGGGAGTCAACATTCAGTACTTC
CDR3: CASTQNRGVNIQYF

size: NA
D: TRBD2
V: TRBV5-4
J: TRBJ2-5
DNA: TGTGCCAGCAGCTCGGGGGGACTAGCGCCTCAAGAGACCCAGTACTTC
CDR3: CASSSGGLAPQETQYF

size: NA
D: TRBD1
V: TRBV18
J: TRBJ1-1
DNA: TGTGCCAGCTCACCAACAGGGGGGACTGAAGCTTTCTTT
CDR3: CASSPTGGTEAFF

size: NA
D: TRBD1
V: TRBV5-1
J: TRBJ2-2
DNA: TGCGCCAGCAGACGGGACAGTAACACCGGGGAGCTGTTTTTT
CDR3: CASRRDSNTGELFF

size: NA
D: NA
V: TRBV4-1
J: TRBJ1-1
DNA: TGCGCCAGCAGCCGCAGCGGGGACACTGAAGCTTTCTTT
CDR3: CASSRSGDTEAFF

size: NA
D: NA
V: TRBV7-9
J: TRBJ1-1
DNA: TGTGCCAGCAGCCAGCAGAGAGGCGGGTCCAAAGTCCATGAAGCTTTCTTT
CDR3: CASSQQRGGSKVHEAFF

size: NA
D: TRBD2
V: TRBV19
J: TRBJ2-3
DNA: TGTGCCAGTAGTATAGGCGGGGGACCTAGCACAGATACGCAGTATTTT
CDR3: CASSIGGGPSTDTQYF

size: NA
D: NA
V: TRBV6-4
J: TRBJ1-1
DNA: TGTGCCAGCTCCTTGCGGGGTTCGGCTGAAGCTTTCTTT
CDR3: CASSLRGSAEAFF

size: NA
D: NA
V: TRBV18
J: TRBJ1-2
DNA: TGTGCCAGCTCACCATTTAAGACAGATGCTAACTATGGCTACACCTTC
CDR3: CASSPFKTDANYGYTF

size: many
D: NA
V: TRBV10-3
J: TRBJ2-1
DNA: TGTGCCATCAGTGAACCCCCGTTGAGGAAGAATATTTACAATGAGCAGTTCTTC
CDR3: CAISEPPLRKNIYNEQFF